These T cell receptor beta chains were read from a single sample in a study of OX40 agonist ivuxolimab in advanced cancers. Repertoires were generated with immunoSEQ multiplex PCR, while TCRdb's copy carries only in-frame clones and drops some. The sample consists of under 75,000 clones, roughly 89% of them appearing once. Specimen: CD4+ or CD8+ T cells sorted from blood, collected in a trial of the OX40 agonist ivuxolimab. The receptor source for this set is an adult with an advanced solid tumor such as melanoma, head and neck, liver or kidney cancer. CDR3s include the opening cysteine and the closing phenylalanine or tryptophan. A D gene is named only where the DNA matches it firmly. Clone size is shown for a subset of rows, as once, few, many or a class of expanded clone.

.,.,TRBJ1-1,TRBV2,TGTGCCAGCAGTTCGGGGCGAACCGAAGCTTTCTTT,CASSSGRTEAFF
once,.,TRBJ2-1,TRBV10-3,TGTGCCATCAGTGAAGGCGCCGGGAGTGAGGATGAGCAGTTCTTC,CAISEGAGSEDEQFF
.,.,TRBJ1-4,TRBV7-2,TGTGCCAGCAGCTTACAGGGATCTAATGAAAAACTGTTTTTT,CASSLQGSNEKLFF
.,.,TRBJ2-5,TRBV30,TGTGCCTGGAGTGGTACGACCGGTGGGGAGACCCAGTACTTC,CAWSGTTGGETQYF
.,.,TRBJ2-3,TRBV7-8,TGTGCCAGCAGCGCACAGGACGTACCCTACCCTAGCACAGATACGCAGTATTTT,CASSAQDVPYPSTDTQYF
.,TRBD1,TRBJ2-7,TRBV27,TGTGCCAGCAGCATGGGACAGCTCTCCTACGAGCAGTACTTC,CASSMGQLSYEQYF
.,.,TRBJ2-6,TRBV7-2,TGTGCCAGCAGCGTCACCGGGGCCAACGTCCTGACTTTC,CASSVTGANVLTF
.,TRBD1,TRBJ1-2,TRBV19,TGTGCCAGTAGTACAAACAGGGGGACTGGAGGCTACACCTTC,CASSTNRGTGGYTF
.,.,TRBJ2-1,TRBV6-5,TGTGCCAGCAGTTACTTGGGTGGGAGCTCCTACAATGAGCAGTTCTTC,CASSYLGGSSYNEQFF
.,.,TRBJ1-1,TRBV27,TGTGCCAGCAGTTTATGGGGGGCCGGTGGCACTGAAGCTTTCTTT,CASSLWGAGGTEAFF
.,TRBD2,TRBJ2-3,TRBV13,TGTGCCAGCAGCCCCCTAGCGGGAGGGTCAGATACGCAGTATTTT,CASSPLAGGSDTQYF
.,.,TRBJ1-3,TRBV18,TGTGCCAGCTCACGAGATGGCTATTTCGACACCATATATTTT,CASSRDGYFDTIYF
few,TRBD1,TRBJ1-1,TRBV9,TGTGCCAGCAGCCCCCAGGGGGGGCACACTGAAGCTTTCTTT,CASSPQGGHTEAFF
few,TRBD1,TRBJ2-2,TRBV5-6,TGTGCCAGCAGCGCCGGGACAGGGGCCGGGGAGCTGTTTTTT,CASSAGTGAGELFF
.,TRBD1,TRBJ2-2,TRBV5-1,TGCGCCAGCAGCTGGGCGACAGGGCCCGGGGAGCTGTTTTTT,CASSWATGPGELFF
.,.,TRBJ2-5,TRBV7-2,TGTGCCAGCAGCTTAGCGTTGGGGAGGGGGCAAGAGACCCAGTACTTC,CASSLALGRGQETQYF
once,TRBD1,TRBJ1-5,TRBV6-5,TGTGCCAGCAGTTGGGGACAGGGGGCCAATCAGCCCCAGCATTTT,CASSWGQGANQPQHF
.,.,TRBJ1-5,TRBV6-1,TGTGCCAGCAGTGGTCAGGCCTGGAATCAGCCCCAGCATTTT,CASSGQAWNQPQHF
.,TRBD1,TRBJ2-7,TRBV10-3,TGTGCCATCAGGGGACAGGCTGGGATCGAGCAGTACTTC,CAIRGQAGIEQYF
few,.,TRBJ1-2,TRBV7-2,TGTGCCAGCAGCTTAGAGTCAGTTTATGGCTACACCTTC,CASSLESVYGYTF
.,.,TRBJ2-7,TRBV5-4,TGTGCCAGCAGCTTGGTCAGGGGAGGGGAGCAGTACTTC,CASSLVRGGEQYF
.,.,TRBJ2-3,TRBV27,TGTGCCAGCAGACTTATTAGCGCAGATACGCAGTATTTT,CASRLISADTQYF
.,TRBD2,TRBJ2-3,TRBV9,TGTGCCAGCAGCGGAGCGGGGTATACGCAGTATTTT,CASSGAGYTQYF
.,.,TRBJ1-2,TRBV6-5,TGTGCCAGCAATCCAAGTAACTATGGCTACACCTTC,CASNPSNYGYTF
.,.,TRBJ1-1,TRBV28,TGTGCCAGCAGTTTCTACGGACGCATGAACACTGAAGCTTTCTTT,CASSFYGRMNTEAFF
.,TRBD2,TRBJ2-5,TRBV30,TGTGCCTGGAGCCCGAGACTAGCGGGGGTCCAGGGGCAGTACTTC,CAWSPRLAGVQGQYF
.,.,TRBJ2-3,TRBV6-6,TGTGCCAGCAGTTACTCCGGCGAGAATACGCAGTATTTT,CASSYSGENTQYF
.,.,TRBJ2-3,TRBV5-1,TGCGCCAGCAGCTTGGCCTCCGCTAGCACAGATACGCAGTATTTT,CASSLASASTDTQYF
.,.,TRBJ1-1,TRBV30,TGTGCCTGGAGTCCCGGGACACTCGGAGCTTTCTTT,CAWSPGTLGAFF
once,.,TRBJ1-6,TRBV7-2,TGTGCCAGCAGCTCATCCTACACGGTATCTAATTCACCCCTCCACTTT,CASSSSYTVSNSPLHF
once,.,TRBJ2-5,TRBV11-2,TGTGCCAGCAGCCCAGGGGGGACCAATCAAGAGACCCAGTACTTC,CASSPGGTNQETQYF
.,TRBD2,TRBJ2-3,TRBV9,TGTGCCAGCAGCGTAGGCCCGGCTAGCGGGGGCACAGATACGCAGTATTTT,CASSVGPASGGTDTQYF
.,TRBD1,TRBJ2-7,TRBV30,TGTGCCTGGAGTGGGACAGGGCTTTACGAGCAGTACTTC,CAWSGTGLYEQYF
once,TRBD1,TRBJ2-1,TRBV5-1,TGCGCCAGCAGCCCGGACAGGCCCTCGTACAATGAGCAGTTCTTC,CASSPDRPSYNEQFF
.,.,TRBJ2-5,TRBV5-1,TGCGCCAGCAGCTTGACGCGGTGGGAGACCCAGTACTTC,CASSLTRWETQYF
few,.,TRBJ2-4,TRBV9,TGTGCCAGCAGCGCCCTCCCGAGGGAAAACATTCAGTACTTC,CASSALPRENIQYF
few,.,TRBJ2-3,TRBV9,TGTGCCAGCAGCTCCTCTTACGCCCGTGGAACAGATACGCAGTATTTT,CASSSSYARGTDTQYF
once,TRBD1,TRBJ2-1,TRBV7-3,TGTGCCAGCGGATCCGGGACAGGGATCGATGAGCAGTTCTTC,CASGSGTGIDEQFF
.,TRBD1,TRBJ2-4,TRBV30,TGTGCCTGGAGAGGCCGGGACAGAAACATTCAGTACTTC,CAWRGRDRNIQYF
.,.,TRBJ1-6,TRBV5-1,TGCGCCAGCAGCTCTACCGGGGCTCTCGGGGGTTCACCCCTCCACTTT,CASSSTGALGGSPLHF
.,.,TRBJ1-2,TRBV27,TGTGCCAGCAGTACCCCGACTGGCGGAAAATATGGCTACACCTTC,CASSTPTGGKYGYTF
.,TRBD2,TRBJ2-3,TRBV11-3,TGTGCCAGCAGCACTCACGGGACTAGCGGGTGGCAGTATTTT,CASSTHGTSGWQYF
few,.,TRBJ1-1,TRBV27,TGTGCCAGCAGTTTAGGCGGGCGCCGGTCTGAAGCTTTCTTT,CASSLGGRRSEAFF
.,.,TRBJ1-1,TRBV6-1,TGTGCCAGCAGCCATGGTCGGCACGCAACTTTCTTT,CASSHGRHATFF
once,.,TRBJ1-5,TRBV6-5,TGTGCCAGCAGAAGAGGGGCTTATAGCAATCAGCCCCAGCATTTT,CASRRGAYSNQPQHF
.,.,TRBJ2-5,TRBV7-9,TGTGCCAGCAGTAGGGCCCAAGAGACCCAGTACTTC,CASSRAQETQYF
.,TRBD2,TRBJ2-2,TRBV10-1,TGCGCCAGCAGTGATTACACCCTAGCGGGAGCGAACACCGGGGAGCTGTTTTTT,CASSDYTLAGANTGELFF